The following is a T cell receptor (beta chain) sequence with its context. The sample is drawn from a study of blood T cell repertoires in COVID-19. On the study more broadly: There were acute and convalescent COVID-19 samples, and they came from the United States, Italy and Spain. PBMCs, B-cell-depleted T cells, or T cells provided the cDNA or gDNA that made up the material.

Original processing notes: Reference gene primer amplification yielded estimated nucleated cell counts. Assay used: immunoSEQ multiplex PCR; TCRdb lists only in-frame clones, some missing. The V and J calls and the clone size are those of that table, but D and trimming were determined from the DNA. This table holds about 260,000 clones, roughly nine tenths found once. V was clipped by 3 bases and J by 1 base, with 9 bases between them. This CDR3 is 14 amino acids long. Germline CDR1 reads WSHSY; CDR2 reads SAAADI. The rearrangement links TRBV10-2 to TRBJ1-2; D unclear. Sequencing used peripheral blood. This TCR was sampled from a man aged 40-50 years who had recovered from COVID-19. CDR3 sequence: CASSDKSLNYGYTF. In nucleotides, the CDR3 is TGCGCCAGCAGTGATAAGAGCCTTAACTATGGCTACACCTTC.